This T cell receptor beta chain is drawn from a study of blood T cell repertoires in COVID-19. Study-wide context: Samples taken during acute and convalescent COVID-19 were collected in the United States, Italy and Spain. Nucleic acid was either cDNA or gDNA, and it came from T cells, B-cell-depleted T cells, or PBMCs.

The germline CDR1 and CDR2 sequences are LGHDT and YNNKEL (reference sequence). This CDR3 region has 15 residues. V was pared by 2 bases and J by 2 bases, with 5 bases of the junction left unmatched. Per the original methods: Reference gene primer amplification yielded estimated nucleated cell counts. This table comes from immunoSEQ multiplex PCR, and its TCRdb copy is limited to in-frame clones, with some not included. V and J calls and clone size are as listed in that table; D and trimming were resolved from the DNA. The sample includes 300,000 to 400,000 clones, approximately 86% of them seen just once. Adults between about 18 and 89 years of age took part from 20 to 25 US areas.

The J gene is TRBJ2-7, the V gene TRBV3-1 (or the pseudogene TRBV3-2); TRBD2 aligns across 8 bases. Input material: PBMCs or T cells enriched from blood (not recorded which). This sequence was found in a woman aged 40-49 years with acute COVID-19. This chain's CDR3 is CASSQSSGITYEQYF. As DNA, the CDR3 is TGTGCCAGCAGCCAAAGTAGCGGGATTACCTACGAGCAGTACTTC.